This TCR beta chain was profiled in a study of blood T cell repertoires in COVID-19 (dated by TCRdb to about 2020). General notes on the study: The collaborator samples originated in the United States, Italy and Spain and spanned the acute and convalescent phases of COVID-19. Samples were obtained from the ongoing ImmuneRACE study (first 160 participants) and from 1,000 to 1,500 subjects provided by 6 global collaborators. A de-identified subject ID, COVID-19 status, age in years and sex were almost always included in the sample metadata. A freely available public database, intended as a resource for researchers studying the immune response to SARS-CoV-2, is where the repertoires were released. Deeply sampled blood TCRbeta repertoires from subjects exposed to, actively infected with, or recovered from COVID-19 were included in the dataset. The prospective study material was composed of cDNA or gDNA derived from T cells, B-cell-depleted T cells, or PBMCs. Where available, HLA class I and class II types were obtained from metadata supplied by the sample provider rather than from assay-based typing.

TCRbeta CDR3 regions were amplified from genomic DNA by means of the immunoSEQ Assay, a bias-controlled multiplex PCR. The paper's processing steps were these. Nucleated cell counts per sample were estimated from amplification of reference gene primers within the assay. Sequence reads were collapsed and filtered to measure the absolute abundance of every unique TCRbeta CDR3 rearrangement. For each sample, productive Simpson clonality was calculated as the square root of Simpson's diversity index across productive rearrangements. The table comes from immuneACCESS by way of TCRdb, which keeps in-frame sequences with V and J called. Part of the clones is missing from these tables; in studies checked, under half for an unresolved V gene and the rest for unknown reasons. That table is the source of V, J and clone size, and D and trimming were worked out from the DNA. The sample table holds roughly 380,000 clones, of which about 89% were seen once. 1.3% of the sample goes to the ten largest clones.

Results the study describes overall, beyond this receptor: How much clinical and demographic metadata was included differed by source and by participant, and the metadata was provided uncurated.

Relative to germline, V is 4 bases shorter and J is 9 bases shorter, with 4 bases between their ends. The germline V gene supplies CDR1 MGHDK and CDR2 SYGVNS. The CDR3 has 10 amino acids, counting the end cysteine and phenylalanine. Only the CDR3 portion is preserved as DNA: 30 bases, with reading frame beginning at the first base. Participants in the prospective study were aged about 18 to 95 years, lived in more than 20 United States geographic areas, and enrolled through a virtual design. In the prospective study, participants were assigned to cohorts based on the clinical history participants reported in a screening survey and a study questionnaire. Recovered participants in ImmuneRACE Cohort 3 were defined as having two consecutive negative NP/OP PCR tests, clearance from a healthcare professional, or resolution of symptoms. Mobile phlebotomists in the prospective study collected whole blood, serum and a nasopharyngeal or oropharyngeal swab from every participant. Participants in the prospective study had the option to provide additional blood draws and questionnaires over a roughly two-month period. Before DNA extraction, prospective study blood samples were shipped either frozen or at room temperature.

On this clone itself: Its antigen is currently not known. No base quality information exists; no much larger clone differs at one position.

The chain couples TRBV25-1 to TRBJ2-1; no confident D gene assignment can be made. Sequenced: PBMCs or T cells enriched from blood (not recorded which). This receptor was taken from a man aged 25 to 45 who had recovered from COVID-19. CDR3 reads: CASSAGEQFF. The nucleotide sequence is given as TGTGCCAGCAGTGCGGGTGAGCAGTTCTTC.